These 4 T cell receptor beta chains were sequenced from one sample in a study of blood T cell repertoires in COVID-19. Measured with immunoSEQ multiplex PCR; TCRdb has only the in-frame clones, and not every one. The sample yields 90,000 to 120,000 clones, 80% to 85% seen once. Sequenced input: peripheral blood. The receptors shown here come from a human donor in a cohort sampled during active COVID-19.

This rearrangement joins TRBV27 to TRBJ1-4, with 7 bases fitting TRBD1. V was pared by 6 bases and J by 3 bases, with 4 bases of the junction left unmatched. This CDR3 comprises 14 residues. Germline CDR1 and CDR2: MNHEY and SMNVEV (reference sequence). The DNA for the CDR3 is TGTGCCAGCAGCCCCAGGGGGGCTAATGAAAAACTGTTTTTT. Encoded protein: CASSPRGANEKLFF.

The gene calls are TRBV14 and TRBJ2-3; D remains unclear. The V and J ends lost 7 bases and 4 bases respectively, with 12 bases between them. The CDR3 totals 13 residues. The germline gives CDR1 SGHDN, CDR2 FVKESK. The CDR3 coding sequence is TGTGCCAGCACGCGGTTCTTGGCAGATACGCAGTATTTT. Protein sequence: CASTRFLADTQYF.

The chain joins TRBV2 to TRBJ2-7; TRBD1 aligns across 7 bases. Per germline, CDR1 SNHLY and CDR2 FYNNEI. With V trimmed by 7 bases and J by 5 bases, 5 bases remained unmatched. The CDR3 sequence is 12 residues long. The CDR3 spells CASKDRVHEQYV. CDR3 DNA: TGTGCCAGCAAAGACAGGGTCCACGAGCAGTACGTC.

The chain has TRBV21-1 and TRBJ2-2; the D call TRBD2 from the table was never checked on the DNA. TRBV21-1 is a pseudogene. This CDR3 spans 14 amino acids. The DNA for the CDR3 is TGTGCCAGCAGCCCGACGGGGGTCACCGGGGAGCTGTTTTTT. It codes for CASSPTGVTGELFF.